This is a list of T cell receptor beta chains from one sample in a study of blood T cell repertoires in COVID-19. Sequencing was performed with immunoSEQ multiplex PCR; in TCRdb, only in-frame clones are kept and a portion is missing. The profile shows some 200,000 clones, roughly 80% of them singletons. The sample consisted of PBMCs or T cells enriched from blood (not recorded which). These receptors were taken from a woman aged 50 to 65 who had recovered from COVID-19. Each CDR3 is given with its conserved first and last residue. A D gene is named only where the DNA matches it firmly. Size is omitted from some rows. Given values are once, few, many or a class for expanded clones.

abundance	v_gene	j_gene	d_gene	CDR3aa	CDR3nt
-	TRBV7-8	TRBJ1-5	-	CASSLASRGNQPQHF	TGTGCCAGCAGCTTAGCGTCCCGGGGCAATCAGCCCCAGCATTTT
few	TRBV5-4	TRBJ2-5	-	CASSPRRDLRETQYF	TGTGCCAGCAGCCCACGGCGGGATCTTCGGGAGACCCAGTACTTC
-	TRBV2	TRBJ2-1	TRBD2	CATETSGRANEQFF	TGTGCCACCGAGACTAGCGGGAGGGCCAATGAGCAGTTCTTC
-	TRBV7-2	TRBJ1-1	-	CASTRRGSGLNTEAFF	TGTGCCAGCACCCGCCGGGGGTCGGGTTTGAACACTGAAGCTTTCTTT
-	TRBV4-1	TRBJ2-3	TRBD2	CASSQGPSGRGTDTQYF	TGCGCCAGCAGCCAGGGACCTAGCGGACGCGGCACAGATACGCAGTATTTT
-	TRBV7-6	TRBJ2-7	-	CASSSGVAPGPRGHEQYF	TGTGCCAGCAGCTCCGGAGTGGCCCCAGGGCCTAGGGGCCACGAGCAGTACTTC
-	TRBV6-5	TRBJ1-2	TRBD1	CASTGTGGVYGYTF	TGTGCCAGCACCGGGACAGGGGGCGTCTATGGCTACACCTTC
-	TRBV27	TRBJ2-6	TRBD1	CASSSGQGASGANVLTF	TGTGCCAGCAGTTCGGGACAGGGGGCTAGTGGGGCCAACGTCCTGACTTTC
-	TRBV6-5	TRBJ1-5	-	CASSFPGQPQHF	TGTGCCAGCAGTTTCCCGGGTCAGCCCCAGCATTTT
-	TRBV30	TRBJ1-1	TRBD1	CAWDPGQGGVAFF	TGTGCCTGGGACCCAGGACAGGGTGGAGTAGCTTTCTTT
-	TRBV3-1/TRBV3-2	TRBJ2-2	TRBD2	CASSQDMSLAGSTGELFF	TGTGCCAGCAGCCAAGATATGAGTCTAGCGGGATCCACCGGGGAGCTGTTTTTT
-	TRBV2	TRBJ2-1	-	CASSGWLNEQFF	TGTGCCAGCAGTGGGTGGCTGAATGAGCAGTTCTTC
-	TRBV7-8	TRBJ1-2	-	CASSRGATDYDYTF	TGTGCCAGCAGCCGAGGAGCTACCGACTATGACTACACCTTC
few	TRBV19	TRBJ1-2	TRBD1	CASSLDRGNNYGYTF	TGTGCCAGTAGTCTGGACAGGGGTAACAACTATGGCTACACCTTC
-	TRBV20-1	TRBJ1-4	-	CSASSQGELFF	TGCAGTGCTAGTAGCCAGGGCGAACTGTTTTTT
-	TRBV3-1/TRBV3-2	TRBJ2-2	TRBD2	CASSPPLGGSSTGELFF	TGTGCCAGCAGCCCGCCCCTCGGCGGGAGTAGCACCGGGGAGCTGTTTTTT
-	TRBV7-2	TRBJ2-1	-	CASSLARSNNEQFF	TGTGCCAGCAGCCTGGCTCGTTCCAACAATGAGCAGTTCTTC
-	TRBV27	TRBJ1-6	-	CASSLGRDIISPLHF	TGTGCCAGCAGTTTGGGCAGGGACATAATATCACCCCTCCACTTT
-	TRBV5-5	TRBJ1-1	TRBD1	CASSLRGQGTNTEAFF	TGTGCCAGCAGCTTGCGAGGACAGGGAACAAACACTGAAGCTTTCTTT
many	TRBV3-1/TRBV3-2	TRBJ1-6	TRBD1	CASGQGWNSPLHF	TGTGCCAGTGGACAGGGATGGAATTCACCCCTCCACTTT
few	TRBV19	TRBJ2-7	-	CASSRQRSYEQYF	TGTGCCAGCTCCCGACAGCGCTCCTACGAGCAGTACTTC
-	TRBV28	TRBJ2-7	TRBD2	CASSLTSAMDEQYF	TGTGCCAGCAGTCTAACTAGCGCCATGGACGAGCAGTACTTC
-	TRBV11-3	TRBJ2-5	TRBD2	CASSLSSGRGETQYF	TGTGCCAGCAGCTTATCTAGCGGGAGGGGAGAGACCCAGTACTTC
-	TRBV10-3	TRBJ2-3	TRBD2	CAIGLAGADTQYF	TGTGCCATCGGACTAGCGGGAGCGGATACGCAGTATTTT
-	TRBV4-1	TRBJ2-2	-	CASSQGLVLNTGELFF	TGCGCCAGCAGCCAAGGACTAGTCTTGAACACCGGGGAGCTGTTTTTT
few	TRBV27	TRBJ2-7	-	CASSLALNRDEQYF	TGTGCCAGCAGTTTGGCACTAAACAGGGACGAGCAGTACTTC
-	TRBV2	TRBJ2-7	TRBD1	CASNPGQGANEQYF	TGTGCCAGCAATCCTGGACAGGGGGCGAACGAGCAGTACTTC
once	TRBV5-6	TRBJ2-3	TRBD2	CASSSGTSGHTQYF	TGTGCCAGCAGCTCCGGGACTAGCGGCCATACGCAGTATTTT
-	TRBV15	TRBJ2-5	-	CATSRDLYRETQETQYF	TGTGCCACCAGCAGAGATCTTTACCGGGAAACCCAAGAGACCCAGTACTTC
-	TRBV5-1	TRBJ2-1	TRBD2	CASRQTSGSPYNEQFF	TGCGCCAGCAGACAGACTAGCGGGAGTCCCTACAATGAGCAGTTCTTC
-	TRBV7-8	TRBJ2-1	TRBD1	CASSSQGAFYNEQFF	TGTGCCAGCAGCTCACAGGGGGCTTTCTACAATGAGCAGTTCTTC
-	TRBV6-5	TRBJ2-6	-	CASSPTISGANVLTF	TGTGCCAGCAGTCCCACTATCTCTGGGGCCAACGTCCTGACTTTC
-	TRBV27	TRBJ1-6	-	CASSLLPGTGTLSPLHF	TGTGCCAGCAGTTTGCTCCCCGGGACGGGGACACTCTCGCCCCTCCACTTT
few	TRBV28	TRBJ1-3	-	CASSLIGGYAGNTIYF	TGTGCCAGCAGTTTAATCGGGGGTTACGCTGGAAACACCATATATTTT
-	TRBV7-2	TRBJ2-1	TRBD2	CASSLALGLGAYNEQFF	TGTGCCAGCAGCTTAGCGCTGGGACTAGGGGCCTACAATGAGCAGTTCTTC
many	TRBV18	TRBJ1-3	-	CASSPSESSGNTIYF	TGTGCCAGCTCACCCTCTGAGTCCTCTGGAAACACCATATATTTT
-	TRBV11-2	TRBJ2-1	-	CASSLGAWDEQFF	TGTGCCAGCAGCTTAGGAGCGTGGGATGAGCAGTTCTTC
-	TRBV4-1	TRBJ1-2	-	CASSQEGGTPLDYGYTF	TGCGCCAGCAGCCAAGAGGGGGGGACCCCATTGGACTATGGCTACACCTTC
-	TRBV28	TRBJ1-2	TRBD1	CASSASGQGIAGYTF	TGTGCCAGCAGCGCCTCTGGACAGGGAATAGCTGGCTACACCTTC
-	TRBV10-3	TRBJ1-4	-	CAISPGGNEKLFF	TGTGCCATCAGCCCTGGCGGGAATGAAAAACTGTTTTTT
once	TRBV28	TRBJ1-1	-	CASRPQGRGLNTEAFF	TGTGCCAGCAGGCCTCAGGGGAGAGGCCTTAACACTGAAGCTTTCTTT
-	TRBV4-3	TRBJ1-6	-	CASSQFTGSPLHF	TGCGCCAGCAGCCAATTTACAGGGTCACCCCTCCACTTT
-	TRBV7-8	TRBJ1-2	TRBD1	CASSSVPGQGALAYGYTF	TGTGCCAGCAGCTCTGTCCCGGGACAGGGGGCGTTAGCCTATGGCTACACCTTC
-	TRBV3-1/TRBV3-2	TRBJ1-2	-	CASSQDYGQNYGYTF	TGTGCCAGCAGCCAGGATTACGGACAAAACTATGGCTACACCTTC
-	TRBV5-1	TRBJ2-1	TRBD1	CASSFLQGAGNNEQFF	TGCGCCAGCAGCTTCCTACAGGGGGCTGGGAACAATGAGCAGTTCTTC
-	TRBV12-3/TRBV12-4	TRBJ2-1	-	CASSPGLNEQFF	TGTGCCAGCAGCCCTGGACTCAATGAGCAGTTCTTC
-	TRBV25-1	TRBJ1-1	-	CASSEQGRMNTEAFF	TGTGCCAGCAGTGAACAGGGGAGAATGAACACTGAAGCTTTCTTT
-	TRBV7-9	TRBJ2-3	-	CASSFFGAGDTQYF	TGTGCCAGCAGCTTTTTTGGGGCTGGAGATACGCAGTATTTT
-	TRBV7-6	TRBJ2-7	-	CASSLRQGGRYEQYF	TGTGCCAGCAGCTTAAGGCAGGGCGGTAGATACGAGCAGTACTTC
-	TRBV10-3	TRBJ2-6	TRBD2	CAIRGGSQRSGANVLTF	TGTGCCATCAGGGGGGGGTCCCAGCGCTCTGGGGCCAACGTCCTGACTTTC
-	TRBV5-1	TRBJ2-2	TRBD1	CASSPDRANTGELFF	TGCGCCAGCAGCCCTGACAGGGCGAACACCGGGGAGCTGTTTTTT
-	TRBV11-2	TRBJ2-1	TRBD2	CASSLGFGLAGYNEQFF	TGTGCCAGCAGCTTAGGTTTTGGACTAGCGGGTTACAATGAGCAGTTCTTC
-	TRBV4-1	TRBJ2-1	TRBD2	CASRPKAWEGLNEQFF	TGCGCCAGCAGACCGAAGGCTTGGGAGGGCCTCAATGAGCAGTTCTTC
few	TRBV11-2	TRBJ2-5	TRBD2	CASSLVGTSGSETQYF	TGTGCCAGCAGCTTAGTGGGGACTAGCGGGAGTGAGACCCAGTACTTC
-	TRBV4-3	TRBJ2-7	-	CASSQDNSLIYEQYF	TGCGCCAGCAGCCAAGATAACAGCTTAATCTACGAGCAGTACTTC
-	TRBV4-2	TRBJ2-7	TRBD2	CASSQEVSSGSISGEQYF	TGTGCCAGCAGCCAAGAGGTTTCTAGCGGATCTATCTCGGGCGAGCAGTACTTC
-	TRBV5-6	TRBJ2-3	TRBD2	CASSSRTGGSGSTDTQYF	TGTGCCAGCAGCTCCCGCACCGGGGGGAGCGGAAGCACAGATACGCAGTATTTT
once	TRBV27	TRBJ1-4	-	CASRRQGDNEKLFF	TGTGCCAGCAGGAGGCAGGGCGACAATGAAAAACTGTTTTTT
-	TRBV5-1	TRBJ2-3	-	CASSSAQGTDTQYF	TGCGCCAGCAGCTCCGCGCAGGGCACAGATACGCAGTATTTT